Following are 16 T cell receptor beta chains from one sample sequenced in a study of T-cell reconstitution after alpha-beta-depleted transplantation in children. TCRbeta library construction was performed incorporating unique molecular identifiers. One entry per CDR3 protein results from TCRdb running MiXCR on the PCR reads. This sample has 600,000 to 700,000 distinct CDR3 sequences, with 15% to 20% found just once. The sample in question was PBMCs from the stem cell graft donor, obtained from the stem cell graft. These receptors were collected from a human donor who donated a stem cell graft to a child with acute myeloid leukemia.

This clonotype appeared a few times. J is TRBJ2-3 and V is TRBV9; D remains unclear. Per germline, CDR1 SGDLS and CDR2 YYNGEE. The CDR3 consists of 15 residues. Trimming removed 3 bases from V and 4 bases from J, with 15 bases in between. This chain's CDR3 is CASSDGVGGADTQYF. DNA for the CDR3: TGTGCCAGCAGCGATGGGGTAGGTGGAGCAGATACGCAGTATTTT.

The gene calls are TRBV29-1 and TRBJ2-7, with D perhaps TRBD1 (6 bases). This CDR3 is built from 14 residues. In germline, CDR1 is SQVTM, CDR2 ANQGSEA. V dropped 5 bases and J dropped 7 bases, with 21 bases sitting between them. CDR3 protein: CSVRQRNRVGEQYF. The CDR3 DNA reads TGCAGCGTTCGACAGCGGAACAGGGTCGGGGAGCAGTACTTC.

This chain links TRBV12-3 or TRBV12-4 with TRBJ2-2, with D hard to call. The CDR3 has 15 residues. Between the trimmed V and J ends, which lost 4 bases and 0 bases, there was a span of 9 bases. The CDR3 here is CASSYYYPNTGELFF. The CDR3, as DNA: TGTGCCAGCAGTTACTATTACCCGAACACCGGGGAGCTGTTTTTT.

This clonotype occurred many times. V is TRBV27 and J is TRBJ2-4; 11 nucleotides line up with TRBD2. V lost 5 bases, J lost 3 bases, and 6 bases stayed unmatched. Germline V lookup: CDR1 MNHEY, CDR2 SMNVEV (reference sequence). CDR3 size: 16 residues. DNA of the CDR3: TGTGCCAGCAGTCCCGTAGCGGGGGGGGTCAAAAACATTCAGTACTTC. It is translated as CASSPVAGGVKNIQYF.

This clonotype has a count of ten or more. The chain carries TRBV20-1 and TRBJ2-7; 7 positions match TRBD1. Germline V gene sequence: CDR1 DFQATT, CDR2 SNEGSKA (reference sequence). CDR3 length: 14 amino acids. V shed 3 bases, J shed 1 base, and the junction held 6 bases outside the gene matches. The CDR3 nucleotides read TGCAGTGCTAGGAGGACAGGCATTTCCTACGAGCAGTACGTC. Translating gives CSARRTGISYEQYV.

This clonotype occurred a few times. The V call is TRBV2, the J call TRBJ1-5; perhaps TRBD1 as D (5 bases). The CDR3 is 18 amino acids. Germline CDR1 is SNHLY and CDR2 is FYNNEI. The ends were cut back, 7 bases at V and 9 bases at J, with 31 bases in the middle. The CDR3 reads CASKDGGSSGGEVLPQHF. CDR3 nucleotide sequence: TGTGCCAGCAAGGATGGAGGGAGTTCCGGGGGTGAGGTGTTGCCCCAGCATTTT.

This clonotype has at least ten counts. This chain's CDR3 is CSARIGKETQYF. Here the CDR3 DNA reads TGCAGTGCTAGAATAGGGAAAGAGACCCAGTACTTC. The chain combines TRBV20-1 with TRBJ2-5, with D unresolved. The CDR3 consists of 12 residues. From germline, CDR1 is DFQATT and CDR2 SNEGSKA (reference sequence). The ends were cut back, 2 bases at V and 3 bases at J, with 7 bases in the middle.

This clonotype came up once. This chain connects TRBV7-2 to TRBJ2-5, with D tentatively TRBD2 (6 bases). CDR1 and CDR2 (germline): SGHTA, FQGNSA. The ends were cut back, 5 bases at V and 4 bases at J, with 17 bases in the middle. This CDR3 contains 15 residues. The CDR3 spells CASSVNPGVRETQYF. For the CDR3, the DNA is TGTGCCAGCAGCGTGAACCCGGGGGTCCGAGAGACCCAGTACTTC.

The chain uses TRBV5-1 and TRBJ2-7; the match to TRBD2 covers 14 bases. V was pared by 4 bases and J by 3 bases, with 6 bases of the junction left unmatched. The germline CDR1 and CDR2 sequences are SGHRS and YFSETQ. This CDR3 has 16 residues. The CDR3 DNA reads as TGCGCCAGCAGCGTCGGACTAGCGGGGGGAAACTACGAGCAGTACTTC. It codes for CASSVGLAGGNYEQYF. Full variable domain (rest looked up from reference TRBV5-1 and TRBJ2-7): KAGVTQTPRYLIKTRGQQVTLSCSPISGHRSVSWYQQTPGQGLQFLFEYFSETQRNKGNFPGRFSGRQFSNSRSEMNVSTLELGDSALYLCASSVGLAGGNYEQYFGPGTRLTVT.

Ten or more counts support this clonotype. This chain links TRBV20-1 with TRBJ1-5; maybe TRBD1 (6 bases). Trimming cost V 3 bases and J 0 bases, with 6 bases left between them. Germline V gene sequence: CDR1 DFQATT, CDR2 SNEGSKA (reference sequence). This CDR3 is built from 13 residues. This chain's CDR3 is CSASRGSNQPQHF. In DNA, the CDR3 is TGCAGTGCTAGCAGGGGTAGCAATCAGCCCCAGCATTTT.

This clonotype was seen many times. The chain is built from TRBV7-2 and TRBJ2-7; D may match TRBD1 or TRBD2 (5 bases each). Looked up from germline, CDR1 is SGHTA and CDR2 is FQGNSA. Trimming pared 0 bases from V and 3 bases from J, leaving 9 bases between. The CDR3 runs to 14 residues. The CDR3, as DNA: TGTGCCAGCAGCTTAGCCTTGAGGGGCTACGAGCAGTACGTC. It yields the protein CASSLALRGYEQYV.

This clonotype has ten or more counts. The rearrangement uses TRBV7-2 and TRBJ2-1; D tentatively reads TRBD1 or TRBD2 (5 bases each). V lost 2 bases and J 10 bases, leaving 9 bases between the germline ends. CDR1 SGHTA and CDR2 FQGNSA come from the germline V gene. This CDR3 spans 12 amino acids. The CDR3 spells CASSLSRDEQFF. Here the CDR3 DNA reads TGTGCCAGCAGCTTATCCAGGGACGAGCAGTTCTTC.

The genes are TRBV9 and TRBJ2-6, with 7 bases aligning to TRBD2. Germline lookup yields CDR1 SGDLS and CDR2 YYNGEE. Unmatched junction bases numbered 15, after V lost 3 bases and J lost 0 bases. This CDR3 contains 20 residues. CDR3 in DNA: TGTGCCAGCAGCGCGACCCCCTGGGGGGGACTCAACTCTGGGGCCAACGTCCTGACTTTC. It encodes CASSATPWGGLNSGANVLTF.

This clonotype has a count of ten or more. The chain employs TRBV20-1 and TRBJ2-3; 8 bases are a match to TRBD2. This CDR3 has 14 residues. V gave up 3 bases and J gave up 6 bases; unmatched junction bases: 8. The V gene's germline CDR1 is DFQATT and CDR2 SNEGSKA (reference sequence). CDR3 bases: TGCAGTGCTAGGCGGGACGGGGGGGCTGATACGCAGTATTTT. Amino acids: CSARRDGGADTQYF.

The sample holds many counts of this clonotype. This chain connects TRBV6-5 to TRBJ1-6, with TRBD1 identical over 9 bases. Trimming took 2 bases from V and 6 from J; bases not matched to a gene: 2. Per germline, CDR1 MNHEY and CDR2 SVGAGI. CDR3 size: 15 residues. The DNA of the CDR3 is TGTGCCAGCAGTTACGACAGGGGGATTAATTCACCCCTCCACTTT. Translated: CASSYDRGINSPLHF.

This clonotype was seen a few times. The CDR3 DNA follows: TGTGCCAGCAGCGGACAAAACTACCCCGGTACGCAGTATTTT. Translating it yields CASSGQNYPGTQYF. V gene TRBV9 combines with J gene TRBJ2-3, with D unclear. CDR3 length equals 14 residues. V was pared by 3 bases and J by 8 bases, with 16 bases between. CDR1 is SGDLS and CDR2 is YYNGEE in the germline V gene.